Following are 31 T cell receptor beta chains from one sample sequenced in a study of blood T cell repertoires in COVID-19. Clones were read by immunoSEQ multiplex PCR, and TCRdb kept only the in-frame ones, dropping some. The repertoire holds 230,000 or so clones, with about 88% as singletons. The specimen was peripheral blood. The receptors here all came from a woman in her thirties or forties who had recovered from COVID-19.

V gene TRBV7-2 combines with J gene TRBJ1-5, with D possibly TRBD1 on 5 matching bases. This CDR3 has 15 amino acids. Germline CDR1 reads SGHTA; CDR2 reads FQGNSA. The V end lost 5 bases, the J end lost 8 bases, and 19 bases lay between the germline ends. Here the CDR3 reads CASSPNGGGEEPQHF. CDR3 bases: TGTGCCAGCAGCCCCAACGGGGGTGGAGAGGAGCCCCAGCATTTT.

The chain links TRBV12-3 or TRBV12-4 to TRBJ2-5; D gene uncertain. CDR3 length equals 13 residues. V was cut by 3 bases and J by 4 bases, with 9 bases left in between. The CDR3 here is CASSLRRLETQYF. CDR3 nucleotide sequence: TGTGCCAGCAGTTTGCGGAGATTAGAGACCCAGTACTTC.

The chain employs TRBV23-1 and TRBJ1-2; unclear D gene. TRBV23-1 is an ORF, and what it does is uncertain. CDR3 length: 14 residues. Trimming pared 3 bases from V and 0 bases from J, leaving 8 bases between. The CDR3 loop reads CASSQTGTNYGYTF. CDR3 DNA sequence: TGCGCCAGCAGTCAGACCGGGACTAACTATGGCTACACCTTC.

V usage is TRBV4-1 and J usage is TRBJ2-1, with D unresolved. The germline CDR1 and CDR2 sequences are MGHRA and YSYEKL. Trimming removed 3 bases at V and 7 bases at J, with 4 bases between. The CDR3 loop spans 11 amino acids. The CDR3 DNA reads as TGCGCCAGCAGCCAGGAGAATGAGCAGTTCTTC. It yields the protein CASSQENEQFF.

The rearrangement links TRBV2 to TRBJ2-7; 11 bases map to TRBD2. The length of the CDR3 is 14 residues. The J segment lost 4 bases and the V segment lost 6 bases, leaving 5 bases of the junction unmatched. From germline, CDR1 is SNHLY and CDR2 FYNNEI. The chain's CDR3 is CASSPGLAEYEQYV. In DNA form, the CDR3 reads TGTGCCAGCAGCCCGGGACTAGCGGAGTACGAGCAGTACGTC.

The rearrangement links TRBV12-3 or TRBV12-4 to TRBJ2-5; no clear D gene. The CDR3 extends over 12 amino acids. V gave up 0 bases and J gave up 7 bases, with 6 bases separating them. The chain's CDR3 is CASSLAYRTQYF. Here the CDR3 DNA reads TGTGCCAGCAGTTTAGCGTATCGGACCCAGTACTTC.

The V gene is TRBV7-2, the J gene TRBJ2-3; 7 bases fit TRBD2. The ends lost 5 bases at V and 4 bases at J; junction bases unmatched: 9. This CDR3 is 15 amino acids long. The germline V gene has CDR1 SGHTA and CDR2 FQGNSA. The CDR3 protein is CASSTGLGGADTQYF. DNA of the CDR3: TGTGCCAGCAGCACCGGACTAGGTGGCGCAGATACGCAGTATTTT.

The genes are TRBV19 and TRBJ2-3; TRBD2 aligns across 8 bases. With V trimmed by 5 bases and J by 5 bases, 6 bases remained unmatched. This CDR3 comprises 14 residues. Germline CDR1 and CDR2: LNHDA and SQIVND (reference sequence). The CDR3 is CASSLREEEDTQYF. DNA for the CDR3: TGTGCCAGTAGTTTGCGGGAGGAAGAAGATACGCAGTATTTT. Combining the CDR3 with reference TRBV19 and TRBJ2-3 gives the whole variable domain DGGITQSPKYLFRKEGQNVTLSCEQNLNHDAMYWYRQDPGQGLRLIYYSQIVNDFQKGDIAEGYSVSREKKESFPLTVTSAQKNPTAFYLCASSLREEEDTQYFGPGTRLTVL.

The chain employs TRBV28 and TRBJ2-1, with TRBD2 identical over 9 bases. Germline CDR1 reads MDHEN; CDR2 reads SYDVKM. Trimming cost V 6 bases and J 10 bases; bases outside gene matches: 16. CDR3 length: 16 residues. CDR3 in amino acids: CASSPAGLAPRREQFF. CDR3 DNA sequence: TGTGCCAGCAGCCCAGCGGGACTAGCACCGAGGAGGGAGCAGTTCTTC.

This chain connects TRBV27 to TRBJ1-1, with D perhaps TRBD1 (5 bases). Trimming removed 6 bases from V and 8 bases from J, with 22 bases in between. This CDR3 comprises 15 residues. Germline lookup yields CDR1 MNHEY and CDR2 SMNVEV (reference sequence). The CDR3 spells CASRSIRGSPGEAFF. CDR3 nucleotide sequence: TGTGCCAGCAGATCCATTCGGGGGAGCCCTGGAGAAGCTTTCTTT.

The chain carries TRBV9 and TRBJ1-2; 7 bases match TRBD1. Germline lookup yields CDR1 SGDLS and CDR2 YYNGEE. This CDR3 is 13 amino acids long. Unmatched junction bases numbered 3, after V lost 3 bases and J lost 4 bases. DNA of the CDR3: TGTGCCAGCAGCGCGACAGGGTCCTATGGCTACACCTTC. Translation gives CASSATGSYGYTF.

The chain combines TRBV5-4 with TRBJ2-2; TRBD2 is a possible D gene (5 bases). In germline, CDR1 is SGHNT, CDR2 YYREEE (reference sequence). Between the trimmed V and J ends, which lost 5 bases and 4 bases, there was a span of 12 bases. The CDR3 spans 14 residues. The CDR3 is CASSPPSGTGELFF. DNA for the CDR3: TGTGCCAGCAGTCCACCAAGCGGCACCGGGGAGCTGTTTTTT.

The chain carries TRBV6-5 and TRBJ1-1; 7 positions agree with TRBD1. CDR1 is MNHEY, CDR2 SVGAGI, per germline. J gave up 3 bases and V 5 bases, and 3 bases lay outside the gene matches. CDR3 length: 13 residues. The CDR3 reads CASSRQGDTEAFF. CDR3 sequence (DNA): TGTGCCAGCAGTCGACAGGGCGACACTGAAGCTTTCTTT.

The genes are TRBV7-8 and TRBJ1-1, with 9 positions matching TRBD1. The CDR3 loop spans 15 amino acids. Germline CDR1 reads SGHVS; CDR2 reads FQNEAQ. V shed 5 bases and J 10 bases; nucleotides not matched to a gene: 14. CDR3 region: CASSANTPGQGGAFF. DNA of the CDR3: TGTGCCAGCAGCGCGAACACACCGGGACAGGGAGGAGCTTTCTTT.

V is TRBV7-8 and J is TRBJ2-5; D not certain. Germline CDR1 reads SGHVS; CDR2 reads FQNEAQ. Deletions cut 5 bases from V and 2 bases from J, with 15 bases between. The CDR3 is 15 residues long. This chain's CDR3 is CASSQRILSQETQYF. The CDR3 nucleotides read TGTGCCAGCAGCCAGAGGATTTTATCTCAAGAGACCCAGTACTTC.

This clone was picked up one time. The chain carries TRBV5-1 and TRBJ1-1; TRBD1 is a possible D gene (5 bases). Between the trimmed V and J ends, which lost 4 bases and 0 bases, there was a span of 10 bases. Germline-derived CDR1 and CDR2 are SGHRS and YFSETQ. The CDR3 is 14 residues long. The CDR3 loop reads CASSQDNMNTEAFF. The CDR3 DNA follows: TGCGCCAGCAGCCAGGACAATATGAACACTGAAGCTTTCTTT.

The rearrangement uses TRBV4-1 and TRBJ2-7; D is perhaps TRBD2 (7 bases). Looked up from germline, CDR1 is MGHRA and CDR2 is YSYEKL. Trimming pared 0 bases from V and 2 bases from J, leaving 14 bases between. The CDR3 contains 16 residues. CDR3 amino acids: CASSQEPGGYPYEQYF. As DNA, the CDR3 is TGCGCCAGCAGCCAAGAGCCGGGGGGCTATCCCTACGAGCAGTACTTC.

The chain recombines TRBV13 with TRBJ1-6, with D possibly being TRBD1 (5 bases). Between the trimmed V and J ends, which lost 3 bases and 7 bases, there was a span of 10 bases. CDR1 is PRHDT and CDR2 is FYEKMQ in the germline V gene (reference sequence). The CDR3 loop spans 14 amino acids. The CDR3 DNA sequence: TGTGCCAGCAGCTTCAAGCAGGGAAATTCACCCCTCCACTTT. Translating it yields CASSFKQGNSPLHF. Full variable domain (outside the CDR3, taken from reference TRBV13 and TRBJ1-6): AAGVIQSPRHLIKEKRETATLKCYPIPRHDTVYWYQQGPGQDPQFLISFYEKMQSDKGSIPDRFSAQQFSDYHSELNMSSLELGDSALYFCASSFKQGNSPLHFGNGTRLTVT.

This clone was recorded a few times. The V call is TRBV10-3, the J call TRBJ2-1; D is possibly TRBD1 (6 bases). V lost 0 bases, J lost 9 bases, and 12 bases lay in between. The CDR3 totals 14 residues. Germline V gives CDR1 ENHRY, CDR2 SYGVKD. CDR3 nucleotides: TGTGCCATCAGTGAGTCGACTCGGACAGTTGAGCAGTTCTTC. Translated, it gives CAISESTRTVEQFF.

The rearrangement links TRBV28 to TRBJ1-5, with D maybe TRBD1 (6 bases). Looked up from germline, CDR1 is MDHEN and CDR2 is SYDVKM. This CDR3 is 16 amino acids long. V was clipped by 5 bases and J by 3 bases, with 17 bases between them. The CDR3 spells CASSRGWHPSNQPQHF. CDR3 coding DNA: TGTGCCAGCAGTAGGGGGTGGCATCCCTCCAATCAGCCCCAGCATTTT.

The chain combines TRBV5-6 with TRBJ1-5, with D perhaps TRBD1 (6 bases). Germline V CDR1 and CDR2: SGHDT, YYEEEE. The CDR3 spans 12 residues. V shed 0 bases and J shed 11 bases, with 9 bases lying between them. DNA of the CDR3: TGTGCCAGCAGCTTGGCGGGGGGCACCCAGCATTTT. Amino acids: CASSLAGGTQHF.

V gene TRBV6-5 combines with J gene TRBJ2-7; 11 nucleotides agree with TRBD1. With V trimmed by 6 bases and J by 10 bases, 8 bases remained unmatched. This CDR3 contains 13 residues. CDR1 is MNHEY, CDR2 SVGAGI, per germline. The CDR3 protein is CASRLGQGVGQYF. The CDR3 nucleotides are TGTGCCAGCAGACTGGGACAGGGGGTAGGTCAGTACTTC.

CDR3 region: CASRGGAAAYEQYV. The CDR3 DNA sequence: TGCGCCAGCAGAGGGGGCGCGGCTGCCTACGAGCAGTACGTC. The chain employs TRBV10-2 and TRBJ2-7; TRBD1 agrees at 7 bases. The length of the CDR3 is 14 residues. CDR1 and CDR2 (germline): WSHSY, SAAADI. V shed 6 bases, J shed 2 bases, and the junction held 7 bases outside the gene matches.

The chain couples TRBV19 to TRBJ2-3; 9 bases map to TRBD2. There are 15 residues in the CDR3. Germline assignment: CDR1 LNHDA and CDR2 SQIVND (reference sequence). V dropped 3 bases and J dropped 4; count of bases not matched to a gene: 5. The chain's CDR3 is CASSIASGTADTQYF. CDR3 bases: TGTGCCAGTAGTATCGCTAGCGGGACGGCAGATACGCAGTATTTT.

This clone was detected only once. The V gene is TRBV5-4, the J gene TRBJ2-2, with TRBD2 matching over 9 bases. The length of the CDR3 is 18 residues. Unmatched junction bases numbered 8, after V lost 2 bases and J lost 0 bases. The germline CDR1 and CDR2 sequences are SGHNT and YYREEE (reference sequence). CDR3 protein: CASSFAGGLASNTGELFF. The CDR3 DNA reads TGTGCCAGCAGCTTTGCGGGCGGACTAGCGTCGAACACCGGGGAGCTGTTTTTT. The whole variable domain, filled in from reference TRBV5-4 and TRBJ2-2, reads ETGVTQSPTHLIKTRGQQVTLRCSSQSGHNTVSWYQQALGQGPQFIFQYYREEENGRGNFPPRFSGLQFPNYSSELNVNALELDDSALYLCASSFAGGLASNTGELFFGEGSRLTVL.

CDR3 sequence: CASSTPQVLGINTEAFF. CDR3 bases: TGTGCCAGCAGCACGCCCCAGGTCCTGGGTATTAACACTGAAGCTTTCTTT. The chain is built from TRBV5-4 and TRBJ1-1; D ambiguous. The CDR3 contains 17 residues. V was pared by 4 bases and J by 2 bases, with 21 bases between. From germline, CDR1 is SGHNT and CDR2 YYREEE (reference sequence).

The chain combines TRBV24-1 with TRBJ2-5, with D tentatively TRBD2 (5 bases). Trimming removed 2 bases at V and 1 base at J, with 10 bases between. Looked up from germline, CDR1 is KGHDR and CDR2 is SFDVKD. This CDR3 has 15 residues. The CDR3: CATSDSGTVQETQYF. The CDR3 DNA is TGTGCCACCAGTGATTCGGGAACTGTCCAAGAGACCCAGTACTTC.

This chain connects TRBV3-1 (or the pseudogene TRBV3-2) to TRBJ2-1; maybe TRBD2 (5 bases). Germline CDR1 and CDR2: LGHDT and YNNKEL (reference sequence). V shed 1 base and J shed 8 bases, with 12 bases lying between them. The CDR3 consists of 14 residues. Here the CDR3 DNA reads TGTGCCAGCAGCCAAGCGGGGTGGGCGCATGAGCAGTTCTTC. Amino acid sequence: CASSQAGWAHEQFF.

V and J are TRBV11-2 and TRBJ1-2; no clear D. The CDR3 spans 12 residues. CDR1 is SGHAT and CDR2 is FQNNGV in the germline V gene. Trimming pared 5 bases from V and 4 bases from J, leaving 8 bases between. The CDR3 region has the DNA TGTGCCAGCAGCCCCGTGTCCTATGGCTACACCTTC. Translated, it gives CASSPVSYGYTF.

The chain has TRBV19 and TRBJ1-1; possible D gene TRBD1, 5 bases. Germline lookup yields CDR1 LNHDA and CDR2 SQIVND (reference sequence). The CDR3 spans 14 residues. V lost 10 bases and J 0 bases, leaving 15 bases between the germline ends. The CDR3 here is CATSGGVMNTEAFF. CDR3 in DNA: TGTGCCACTTCAGGAGGGGTCATGAACACTGAAGCTTTCTTT.

V gene TRBV19 combines with J gene TRBJ1-4; D is perhaps TRBD1 (5 bases). This CDR3 contains 18 residues. Germline V CDR1 and CDR2: LNHDA, SQIVND (reference sequence). Trimming pared 6 bases from V and 1 base from J, leaving 21 bases between. CDR3 in amino acids: CASSPWGVGTGTNEKLFF. The CDR3 coding sequence is TGTGCCAGTAGCCCGTGGGGCGTCGGTACCGGAACTAATGAAAAACTGTTTTTT.